These 21 T cell receptor beta chains were sequenced from one sample in a study of T-cell memory formation after mild COVID-19. A single record per CDR3 protein comes from TCRdb applying MiXCR to the 5' RACE reads. The sample includes 110,000 or so distinct CDR3 sequences, around a fifth seen only once; the top ten take approximately 41%. The specimen sequenced was PBMCs or a T cell subset sorted from them (not recorded which). These receptor sequences come from a man aged 18 to 29 who had mild COVID-19 (a few samples of this study predate the infection). Cell type and time point are not known.

This chain connects TRBV9 to TRBJ1-1, with D hard to call. Germline lookup yields CDR1 SGDLS and CDR2 YYNGEE. The CDR3 is 15 amino acids. V shed 0 bases and J shed 4 bases, with 13 bases lying between them. CDR3 sequence reads: CASSVGVGMGTEAFF. The CDR3 nucleotides are TGTGCCAGCAGCGTAGGTGTGGGGATGGGCACTGAAGCTTTCTTT.

The rearrangement joins TRBV11-2 to TRBJ2-1; weak D call: TRBD1 (7 bases). This CDR3 has 14 amino acids. V gave up 5 bases and J gave up 3 bases, with 11 bases separating them. Germline CDR1 is SGHAT and CDR2 is FQNNGV. This CDR3 reads CASSGGGLYNEQFF. In DNA form, the CDR3 reads TGTGCCAGCAGCGGAGGGGGCCTCTACAATGAGCAGTTCTTC.

This clonotype appeared a few times. The chain combines TRBV5-1 with TRBJ2-1; 12 bases agree with TRBD2. In germline, CDR1 is SGHRS, CDR2 YFSETQ. J was trimmed by 7 bases and V by 4 bases; bases with no gene match: 6. This CDR3 region has 15 residues. The chain's CDR3 is CASSTRTSGDNEQFF. The CDR3 DNA follows: TGCGCCAGCAGCACGCGGACTAGCGGGGATAATGAGCAGTTCTTC.

The DNA of the CDR3 is TGTGCCAGCAGTTTAGGGGCTAGCGGAGGCGAGCAGTACTTC. Its protein product is CASSLGASGGEQYF. This sequence joins TRBV28 and TRBJ2-7, with 7 positions matching TRBD2. The CDR3 contains 14 residues. Germline V CDR1 and CDR2: MDHEN, SYDVKM. Trimming cost V 2 bases and J 6 bases; bases outside gene matches: 7.

The chain is built from TRBV2 and TRBJ1-3; D uncertain. Trimming stripped 6 bases from V and 1 base from J, with 4 bases between. This CDR3 has 12 amino acids. The germline V gene has CDR1 SNHLY and CDR2 FYNNEI. This CDR3 is CASSESGNTIYF. The CDR3 nucleotides read TGTGCCAGCAGCGAATCTGGAAACACCATATATTTT. The whole variable domain, filled in from reference TRBV2 and TRBJ1-3, reads EPEVTQTPSHQVTQMGQEVILRCVPISNHLYFYWYRQILGQKVEFLVSFYNNEISEKSEIFDDQFSVERPDGSNFTLKIRSTKLEDSAMYFCASSESGNTIYFGEGSWLTVV.

The chain joins TRBV28 to TRBJ2-7; perhaps TRBD1 as D (5 bases). CDR1 is MDHEN, CDR2 SYDVKM, per germline. This CDR3 contains 13 residues. Trimming pared 6 bases from V and 6 bases from J, leaving 15 bases between. CDR3 in DNA: TGTGCCAGCAGCACCATCAGGGTACCCGAGCAGTACGTC. Its protein product is CASSTIRVPEQYV.

This clonotype was recorded many times. The chain couples TRBV5-1 to TRBJ2-7; the D gene is possibly TRBD1 (6 bases). Per germline, CDR1 SGHRS and CDR2 YFSETQ. The CDR3 spans 14 residues. V lost 4 bases and J lost 1, with 12 bases in between. The CDR3 region has the DNA TGCGCCAGCAGCGCGCCAGGGGCTTCCTACGAGCAGTACTTC. Its translation is CASSAPGASYEQYF.

This clonotype was counted a few times. The genes are TRBV11-2 and TRBJ2-1; D possibly matches TRBD1 or TRBD2 (5 bases each). V was cut by 8 bases and J by 9 bases, with 20 bases left in between. The germline V gene encodes CDR1 SGHAT and CDR2 FQNNGV. The CDR3 is 14 amino acids. In DNA, the CDR3 is TGTGCCAGCGGCGGTCGAGGGGTGTTCGGTGAGCAGTTCTTC. Protein: CASGGRGVFGEQFF.

This clonotype occurred many times. V is TRBV6-4 and J is TRBJ1-5; D gene uncertain. The CDR3 is made up of 13 amino acids. CDR1 and CDR2 (germline): MRHNA, SNTAGT. V lost 4 bases and J lost 1, with 5 bases in between. Here the CDR3 DNA reads TGTGCCAGCAGTGCCGGGAGCAATCAGCCCCAGCATTTT. Protein sequence: CASSAGSNQPQHF.

The chain couples TRBV29-1 to TRBJ2-2, with a tentative D call TRBD2 (5 bases). The CDR3 contains 13 residues. Per the germline V gene, CDR1 is SQVTM and CDR2 is ANQGSEA. The ends were cut back, 6 bases at V and 6 bases at J, with 14 bases in the middle. This chain's CDR3 is CSVREFTAGELFF. CDR3 sequence (DNA): TGCAGCGTGAGGGAATTCACCGCCGGGGAGCTGTTTTTT.

The chain is built from TRBV9 and TRBJ2-1; weak D call: TRBD2 (6 bases). Germline V CDR1 and CDR2: SGDLS, YYNGEE. V lost 3 bases to trimming and J lost 10 bases, with 17 bases between them. CDR3 length: 14 residues. CDR3 in DNA: TGTGCCAGCAGCGCCTCGGGGCGGGGAGGCGAGCAGTTCTTC. This sequence encodes CASSASGRGGEQFF.

For the CDR3, the DNA is TGTGCCAGCAGTGAAGGGGTATACAATCAGCCCCAGCATTTT. It yields the protein CASSEGVYNQPQHF. The chain couples TRBV6-1 to TRBJ1-5; D remains unclear. V was trimmed by 1 base and J by 3 bases, leaving 7 bases between them. This CDR3 contains 14 residues. Germline CDR1 MNHNS, CDR2 SASEGT.

The chain joins TRBV12-3 or TRBV12-4 to TRBJ2-2; the D is unclear. Trimming cost V 4 bases and J 1 base, with 7 bases left between them. This CDR3 has 14 residues. CDR3 DNA sequence: TGTGCCAGCAGTTCGAACTTGAACACCGGGGAGCTGTTTTTT. This translates into CASSSNLNTGELFF.

The V and J genes are TRBV6-5 and TRBJ2-7; D may be TRBD2 (5 bases). This CDR3 is built from 14 residues. Germline V gene sequence: CDR1 MNHEY, CDR2 SVGAGI. The germline V and J ends were trimmed by 3 bases and 1 base, with 10 bases remaining between them. CDR3 nucleotide sequence: TGTGCCAGCAGTTATCTAGCTTCGTCCTACGAGCAGTACTTC. As protein: CASSYLASSYEQYF.

This clonotype was seen more than once but under ten times. The chain carries TRBV11-2 and TRBJ2-3; D is possibly TRBD1 (5 bases). This CDR3 contains 15 residues. Looked up from germline, CDR1 is SGHAT and CDR2 is FQNNGV. V lost 1 base and J 3 bases, leaving 11 bases between the germline ends. The CDR3 DNA follows: TGTGCCAGCAGCTTAGGGGGCAGGGCTACAGATACGCAGTATTTT. This codes for CASSLGGRATDTQYF.

This chain links TRBV4-3 with TRBJ2-5; a possible D gene is TRBD2 (6 bases). The germline V gene encodes CDR1 LGHNA and CDR2 YSLEER. The CDR3 is made up of 15 amino acids. V lost 3 bases and J lost 5, with 16 bases in between. The CDR3 sequence: CASSQQRGGVETQYF. Here the CDR3 DNA reads TGCGCCAGCAGCCAGCAGAGGGGCGGGGTCGAGACCCAGTACTTC.

V gene TRBV11-2 combines with J gene TRBJ2-1, with 15 bases that match TRBD2. This CDR3 region has 17 residues. The junction had 6 bases not matched to a gene; V was cut back by 1 base and J by 8 bases. Per the germline V gene, CDR1 is SGHAT and CDR2 is FQNNGV. CDR3 sequence reads: CASSLGPGLAGGDEQFF. CDR3 in DNA: TGTGCCAGCAGCTTAGGACCGGGACTAGCGGGGGGCGATGAGCAGTTCTTC.

This chain joins TRBV20-1 and TRBJ1-4, with 9 bases fitting TRBD1. Trimming cost V 2 bases and J 7 bases; bases outside gene matches: 8. CDR1 is DFQATT and CDR2 is SNEGSKA in the germline V gene (reference sequence). There are 15 residues in the CDR3. The CDR3 DNA is TGCAGTGCTAGACATGGGACAGGGAATGCTGAAAAACTGTTTTTT. This translates into CSARHGTGNAEKLFF.

This chain joins TRBV7-9 and TRBJ1-2; no firm D call. The CDR3 is 14 amino acids. Germline-derived CDR1 and CDR2 are SEHNR and FQNEAQ (reference sequence). Trimming left V 4 bases short and J 5 bases short, with 14 bases between. The DNA of the CDR3 is TGTGCCAGCAGCTCCCCCGAGCCCGGGTATGGCTACACCTTC. Translating gives CASSSPEPGYGYTF.

The rearrangement joins TRBV5-6 to TRBJ1-1, with D possibly matching TRBD1 (6 bases). V lost 3 bases to trimming and J lost 4 bases, with 13 bases between them. Germline lookup yields CDR1 SGHDT and CDR2 YYEEEE. The CDR3 runs to 14 residues. The CDR3 nucleotides read TGTGCCAGCAGCTGGATTTCAGGGGCCACTGAAGCTTTCTTT. Protein sequence: CASSWISGATEAFF. Looking up the rest from reference TRBV5-6 and TRBJ1-1 gives the full variable domain: DAGVTQSPTHLIKTRGQQVTLRCSPKSGHDTVSWYQQALGQGPQFIFQYYEEEERQRGNFPDRFSGHQFPNYSSELNVNALLLGDSALYLCASSWISGATEAFFGQGTRLTVV.

The chain employs TRBV9 and TRBJ2-4; D remains unclear. V was cut by 3 bases and J by 0 bases, with 16 bases left in between. The CDR3 extends over 17 amino acids. Germline CDR1 is SGDLS and CDR2 is YYNGEE. CDR3 DNA: TGTGCCAGCAGCGATCCGACGGAGCCACTAGCCAAAAACATTCAGTACTTC. It specifies CASSDPTEPLAKNIQYF.